Listed below are T cell receptor beta chains from one sample, sequenced in a study of neoadjuvant anti-PD-1 for oral cavity cancer. Here immunoSEQ multiplex PCR was the method, and the copy in TCRdb shows in-frame clones only, minus some. The sample lists roughly 15,000 clones; 65% to 75% were seen once. Here the sequenced sample was PBMCs, taken before nivolumab (anti-PD-1) treatment. These receptor sequences come from a person between 40 and 79 years old with oral cavity squamous cell carcinoma. Each CDR3 is given with its conserved first and last residue. A D gene is named only where the DNA matches it firmly. Expanded clones get a size class; other rows say once, few or many, or leave the size out.

V gene,J gene,clone size,D gene,CDR3 DNA,CDR3 protein
TRBV28,TRBJ1-4,few,.,TGTGCCAGCGGCCGGGAGGTGAATGAAAAACTGTTTTTT,CASGREVNEKLFF
TRBV29-1,TRBJ2-3,.,TRBD2,TGCAGCGTTGAACTGGCTAGCGGGAGGGGCACAGATACGCAGTATTTT,CSVELASGRGTDTQYF
TRBV29-1,TRBJ2-1,.,TRBD2,TGCAGCGTTGAGGGTAGCGGGAGCGGCAATTGGTACAATGAGCAGTTCTTC,CSVEGSGSGNWYNEQFF
TRBV7-3,TRBJ2-5,few,TRBD2,TGTGCCAGCAGCTTGGGACTAGCGGGAGGGAAAACGGGAGAGACCCAGTACTTC,CASSLGLAGGKTGETQYF
TRBV19,TRBJ2-5,few,.,TGTGCCAGTAGTATCGGTGAAGCAAAAGAGACCCAGTACTTC,CASSIGEAKETQYF
TRBV30,TRBJ1-2,few,.,TGTGCCTGGAGTGTACGAGGGGGCTATGGCTACACCTTC,CAWSVRGGYGYTF
TRBV5-4,TRBJ2-3,.,.,TGTGCCAGCAGCCCCCCCTTGGTGGGCTCCACAGATACGCAGTATTTT,CASSPPLVGSTDTQYF
TRBV2,TRBJ2-3,.,.,TGTGCCAGCTCCCGGTTCAGCTCTAGCACAGATACGCAGTATTTT,CASSRFSSSTDTQYF
TRBV9,TRBJ2-7,.,.,TGTGCCAGCAGCTCCCCCGGTGGGGCCCAGGGGGAGCAGTACTTC,CASSSPGGAQGEQYF
TRBV6-5,TRBJ1-2,.,.,TGTGCCAGCAGTTACTCAGGGGGTTTATATGGCTACACCTTC,CASSYSGGLYGYTF
TRBV5-1,TRBJ2-3,.,TRBD2,TGCGCCAGCAGCCCTCAAATAGCGGGAGGGGGGGATACGCAGTATTTT,CASSPQIAGGGDTQYF
TRBV28,TRBJ1-1,.,.,TGTGCCAGCAGTCAGATTCGGTTTGAAGCTTTCTTT,CASSQIRFEAFF
TRBV11-2,TRBJ2-5,.,.,TGTGCCAGCAGGAGGGGAGTGGAGGAGACCCAGTACTTC,CASRRGVEETQYF
TRBV7-9,TRBJ1-5,few,.,TGTGCCAGCAGCTTACCTGAGCAGCCCCAGCATTTT,CASSLPEQPQHF
TRBV7-9,TRBJ2-1,.,.,TGTGCCAGCAGCCTCGGACTAACCTACAATGAGCAGTTCTTC,CASSLGLTYNEQFF
TRBV2,TRBJ1-1,few,.,TGTGCCAGCAGTGAACGGGCTCTCCTTAACACTGAAGCTTTCTTT,CASSERALLNTEAFF
TRBV30,TRBJ1-3,.,.,TGTGCCTGGAGTGTGGGTGGAAACACCATATATTTT,CAWSVGGNTIYF
TRBV2,TRBJ1-5,.,TRBD1,TGTGCCAGCAGGGGACAGGGGGTTGGGCCCCAGCATTTT,CASRGQGVGPQHF
TRBV25-1,TRBJ2-5,.,.,TGTGCCAGCAGTTTAGCGGAGACCCAGTACTTC,CASSLAETQYF
TRBV10-3,TRBJ2-2,.,TRBD2,TGTGCCATCAGTGGGACTAGCGGGAGGACCGGGGAGCTGTTTTTT,CAISGTSGRTGELFF
TRBV6-1,TRBJ1-1,.,TRBD1,TGTGCCAGCAAGTGGACAGGGGGCATGAACACTGAAGCTTTCTTT,CASKWTGGMNTEAFF
TRBV4-1,TRBJ2-5,.,.,TGCGCCAGCAGCCAAGGCCCCTCGGGGGAGACCCAGTACTTC,CASSQGPSGETQYF
TRBV5-4,TRBJ1-4,few,TRBD1,TGTGCCAGCAGCCGATCGGGACAGGTGAATGAAAAACTGTTTTTT,CASSRSGQVNEKLFF
TRBV11-3,TRBJ2-1,.,TRBD2,TGTGCCAGCTTTAAGGGACTAGCGGACAATGAGCAGTTCTTC,CASFKGLADNEQFF
TRBV4-1,TRBJ2-2,.,.,TGCGCCAGCAGCCAAGGCCAGGGGAGGGACGGGGAGCTGTTTTTT,CASSQGQGRDGELFF
TRBV2,TRBJ2-7,few,.,TGTGCCAGCAGTGAAGGCCTGACCTACTACGAGCAGTACTTC,CASSEGLTYYEQYF
TRBV11-2,TRBJ2-2,.,.,TGTGCCAGCAGCTTACAGCTATCCACCGGGGAGCTGTTTTTT,CASSLQLSTGELFF
TRBV28,TRBJ1-1,few,.,TGTGCCAGCAGTTTTAAGTTCAGGGAGGAAGCTTTCTTT,CASSFKFREEAFF
TRBV5-1,TRBJ2-1,.,.,TGCGCCAGCAGCTTAGAGTTTGAGCAGTTCTTC,CASSLEFEQFF
TRBV19,TRBJ2-1,.,.,TGTGCCAGTAGTATCGCACAATCCTACAATGAGCAGTTCTTC,CASSIAQSYNEQFF
TRBV6-5,TRBJ2-3,once,.,TGTGCCAGCAGTTACTCGGTGGGGGCGGGAGAGGCTACGCAGTATTTT,CASSYSVGAGEATQYF
TRBV6-5,TRBJ1-2,few,TRBD1,TGTGCCAGCAGTTACTCAGGGACAGGCGACTATGGCTACACCTTC,CASSYSGTGDYGYTF
TRBV7-6,TRBJ2-3,.,TRBD2,TGTGCCAGCAGCCTATGGGGGGGTGGCACAGATACGCAGTATTTT,CASSLWGGGTDTQYF
TRBV6-6,TRBJ1-2,.,.,TGTGCCAGCAGTCCCGCCCGGGACGGCTATGGCTACACCTTC,CASSPARDGYGYTF
TRBV10-3,TRBJ2-1,.,TRBD2,TGTGCCATCAGTGAGGGAGGACTAGCGGGATATGGGCAGTTCTTC,CAISEGGLAGYGQFF
TRBV9,TRBJ2-1,.,TRBD2,TGTGCCAGCAGCGTAGAGGGGGGTGTAGCGGGAGTCTACAATGAGCAGTTCTTC,CASSVEGGVAGVYNEQFF
TRBV27,TRBJ2-5,.,.,TGTGCCAGCAGTTTAACGGGGCACCTCCGGGAGACCCAGTACTTC,CASSLTGHLRETQYF
TRBV6-1,TRBJ2-3,.,.,TGTGCCAGCAGTGACAGGGGTCAGGATACGCAGTATTTT,CASSDRGQDTQYF
TRBV10-3,TRBJ1-5,.,.,TGTGCCGCTCGGGACAGCAATCAGCCCCAGCATTTT,CAARDSNQPQHF
TRBV10-1,TRBJ1-1,.,.,TGCGCCAGCAGTGAGAGAGGGCGGATGAACACTGAAGCTTTCTTT,CASSERGRMNTEAFF
TRBV9,TRBJ1-2,.,.,TGTGCCAGCAGCAGGGTAATTGATGGCTACACCTTC,CASSRVIDGYTF
TRBV6-5,TRBJ1-1,.,TRBD1,TGTGCCAGCAGTACCACAGGGGTTGAAGCTTTCTTT,CASSTTGVEAFF
TRBV28,TRBJ2-7,once,TRBD2,TGTGCCAGCAGTTCTGCTAGCGGGAATCGTTACGAGCAGTACTTC,CASSSASGNRYEQYF
TRBV6-5,TRBJ2-7,few,.,TGTGCCAGCAGTCAAAAACTGGGGGGCGGCGAGCAGTACTTC,CASSQKLGGGEQYF
TRBV7-8,TRBJ2-5,few,.,TGTGCCAGCAGCTTATCGGGGACTCAAGAGACCCAGTACTTC,CASSLSGTQETQYF
TRBV27,TRBJ1-2,few,TRBD1,TGTGCCAGCAGTTCCGGGGACAGATACTATGGCTACACCTTC,CASSSGDRYYGYTF
TRBV4-1,TRBJ2-4,.,TRBD1,TGCGCCAGCAGCCAAGAACTAGGGGGACAGGCGTCCATAGCCAAAAACATTCAGTACTTC,CASSQELGGQASIAKNIQYF
TRBV6-1,TRBJ2-1,few,TRBD2,TGTGCCAGCAGGAGGACTAGCGGGTATGAGCAGTTCTTC,CASRRTSGYEQFF
TRBV5-4,TRBJ2-3,.,TRBD2,TGTGCCAGCAGCTCGGGGGCTAGCGGGAGGGGAACAGATACGCAGTATTTT,CASSSGASGRGTDTQYF